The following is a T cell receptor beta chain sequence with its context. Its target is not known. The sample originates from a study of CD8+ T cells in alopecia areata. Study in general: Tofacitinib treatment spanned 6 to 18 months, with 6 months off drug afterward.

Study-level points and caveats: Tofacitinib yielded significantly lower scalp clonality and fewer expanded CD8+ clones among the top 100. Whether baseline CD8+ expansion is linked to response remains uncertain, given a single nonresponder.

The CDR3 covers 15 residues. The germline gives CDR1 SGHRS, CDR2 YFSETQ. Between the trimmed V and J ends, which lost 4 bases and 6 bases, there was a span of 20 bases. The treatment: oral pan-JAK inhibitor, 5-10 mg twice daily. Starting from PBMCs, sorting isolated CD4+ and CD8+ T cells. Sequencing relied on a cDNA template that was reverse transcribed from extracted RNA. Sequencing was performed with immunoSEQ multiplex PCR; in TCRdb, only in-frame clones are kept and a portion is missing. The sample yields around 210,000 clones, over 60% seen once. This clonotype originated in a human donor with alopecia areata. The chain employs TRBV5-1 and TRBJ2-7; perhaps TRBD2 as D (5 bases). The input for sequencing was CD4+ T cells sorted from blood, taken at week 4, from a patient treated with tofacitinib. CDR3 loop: CASSTRRGMSGEQYF. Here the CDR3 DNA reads TGCGCCAGCAGCACTCGTAGAGGGATGAGTGGCGAGCAGTACTTC.